Listed below are T cell receptor beta chains from one sample, sequenced in a study of T-cell reconstitution after alpha-beta-depleted transplantation in children. TCRdb called the PCR reads again in MiXCR, with one record for every CDR3 protein. The data contain about 310,000 distinct CDR3 sequences, approximately 23% of them singletons. The sequences come from PBMCs, mostly from graft donor cells, collected 180 days after TCRalphabeta/CD19-depleted stem cell transplant. These receptors were obtained from a male patient under 18 who had a stem cell transplant for acute lymphoblastic leukemia, so the T cells may come from the graft donor. Each CDR3 is given with its conserved first and last residue. The D gene is left open where the match is weak. Clone sizes are given selectively: once, few, many, or a class where the clone is expanded.

v_call	d_call	j_call	clone_size	cdr3_aa	cdr3_nt
TRBV5-1	.	TRBJ1-3	few	CASSQDRQWGGNTIYF	TGCGCCAGCAGCCAGGACAGACAATGGGGAGGAAACACCATATATTTT
TRBV7-9	TRBD2	TRBJ2-1	.	CASSSLLAGGFDEQFF	TGTGCCAGCAGCTCCCTCCTAGCGGGAGGGTTCGATGAGCAGTTCTTC
TRBV6-5	.	TRBJ1-5	.	CASSYRGGNQPQHF	TGTGCCAGCAGTTACAGGGGTGGGAATCAGCCCCAGCATTTT
TRBV12-3/TRBV12-4	TRBD2	TRBJ2-1	.	CASSYLAGGPYNEQFF	TGTGCCAGCAGTTATTTAGCGGGAGGACCCTACAATGAGCAGTTCTTC
TRBV20-1	TRBD1	TRBJ1-5	.	CSARRTGWVSNQPQHF	TGCAGTGCTAGGAGGACAGGGTGGGTTAGCAATCAGCCCCAGCATTTT
TRBV12-3/TRBV12-4	.	TRBJ1-3	few	CASSSRGAGNTIYF	TGTGCCAGCAGTTCACGGGGAGCTGGAAACACCATATATTTT
TRBV2	.	TRBJ2-1	.	CASSEMGQGPYNEQFF	TGTGCCAGCAGTGAAATGGGGCAGGGACCTTACAATGAGCAGTTCTTC
TRBV15	.	TRBJ1-2	few	CATSDSLYGYTF	TGTGCCACCAGCGACAGTCTCTATGGCTACACCTTC
TRBV20-1	TRBD2	TRBJ2-2	.	CSASAGGAWGGELFF	TGCAGTGCTAGTGCGGGAGGGGCTTGGGGCGGGGAGCTGTTTTTT
TRBV7-6	TRBD2	TRBJ2-1	.	CASSLGAGGYEQFF	TGTGCCAGCAGCTTAGGGGCGGGAGGGTATGAGCAGTTCTTC
TRBV27	TRBD1	TRBJ2-7	few	CASSLPGQGPYYEQYF	TGTGCCAGCAGTTTACCCGGACAGGGGCCGTACTACGAGCAGTACTTC
TRBV20-1	.	TRBJ2-2	few	CSARVVGKRTGELFF	TGCAGTGCTAGAGTGGTGGGGAAACGCACCGGGGAGCTGTTTTTT
TRBV6-1	TRBD1	TRBJ1-5	.	CASRTTGDQPQHF	TGTGCCAGCAGGACGACAGGGGATCAGCCCCAGCATTTT
TRBV11-2	.	TRBJ2-7	.	CASSSQPGTSEQYF	TGTGCCAGCAGCTCTCAACCTGGGACCAGCGAGCAGTACTTC